This passage covers 2 T cell receptor beta chains from one sample sequenced in a study of T cells in Graves' hyperthyroidism and ophthalmopathy. Amplified TCR beta CDR3 regions came from RNA transcripts. HTBI primers were the set used in a first-round RT-PCR of the TCR CDR3. From the multiplex PCR reads, TCRdb called clonotypes with MiXCR, one entry per CDR3 protein. The sample records approximately 210,000 distinct CDR3 sequences, approximately 17% being singletons. The sample was blood. These receptors were taken from a man between 50 and 59 years old with Graves' hyperthyroidism.

About this clonotype: A clone one base away is much larger, so this may be a read error. The rearrangement joins TRBV5-4 to TRBJ1-2; 7 bases map to TRBD1. Germline CDR1 and CDR2: SGHNT and YYREEE (reference sequence). Trimming at V came to 6 bases and at J to 2 bases, leaving 7 bases not matched to a gene. The CDR3 loop spans 14 amino acids. CDR3 nucleotides: TGTGCCAGCAACTGGAGGGACAGAAACTATGGCTACACCTTC. Protein sequence: CASNWRDRNYGYTF. Filled out from reference TRBV5-4 and TRBJ1-2, the complete variable domain reads ETGVTQSPTHLIKTRGQQVTLRCSSQSGHNTVSWYQQALGQGPQFIFQYYREEENGRGNFPPRFSGLQFPNYSSELNVNALELDDSALYLCASNWRDRNYGYTFGSGTRLTVV.

This clonotype was counted at least ten times. The chain combines TRBV29-1 with TRBJ1-2, with D uncertain. V gave up 6 bases and J gave up 1 base, with 9 bases separating them. The germline gives CDR1 SQVTM, CDR2 ANQGSEA. CDR3 length equals 12 residues. CDR3 DNA sequence: TGCAGCGTGGGTGCAGATAACTATGGCTACACCTTC. Amino acid sequence: CSVGADNYGYTF.